The rows below give T cell receptor beta chains drawn from one sample of a study of response to subunit inactivated influenza vaccine. MiXCR, applied by TCRdb to the RT-PCR reads, yields one record per CDR3 protein. The sample includes approximately 530,000 distinct CDR3 sequences, 10% to 15% seen only once; the top ten take around 13%. The material sequenced was PBMCs from blood, taken 40 to 50 days after vaccination. These receptors were taken from a man in his forties or fifties who received an inactivated influenza vaccine. The CDR3 runs from the conserved cysteine through the conserved F or W. A D gene is named only where the DNA matches it firmly. Part of the rows lack a size; the others show once, few, many or a class for expanded clones.

few,NA,TRBJ2-4,TRBV5-5,TGTGCCAGCAGCTTGGATAGCGCGGGGAGCAAAAACATTCAGTACTTC,CASSLDSAGSKNIQYF
NA,NA,TRBJ1-2,TRBV19,TGTGCCAGTAGTTCACGAACTCAGGGAAGCTATGGCTACACCTTC,CASSSRTQGSYGYTF
few,TRBD1,TRBJ2-5,TRBV27,TGTGCCAGCAGCGACCGACCTCTACAGGGGCCGCCTCAAGAGACCCAGTACTTC,CASSDRPLQGPPQETQYF
many,NA,TRBJ2-3,TRBV12-3/TRBV12-4,TGTGCCAGCAGTCTACGACGGCAGTCTGGGGCAGATACGCAGTATTTT,CASSLRRQSGADTQYF
few,NA,TRBJ2-3,TRBV11-2,TGTGCCAGCAGCTTAGAAACAGGGTTAAGGGGGCAGTATTTT,CASSLETGLRGQYF
few,NA,TRBJ1-5,TRBV12-3/TRBV12-4,TGTGCCAGCAGTTTAGGGCCGAATAGCAATCAGCCCCAGCATTTT,CASSLGPNSNQPQHF
few,TRBD2,TRBJ2-1,TRBV9,TGTGCCAGCAGCGTAGGGCCAGCGGGGGTCTACAATGAGCAGTTCTTC,CASSVGPAGVYNEQFF
NA,NA,TRBJ1-6,TRBV6-1,TGTGCCAGCAGTGAAGACAGGGTAGTTTATTCACCCCTCCACTTT,CASSEDRVVYSPLHF
few,NA,TRBJ2-6,TRBV4-3,TGCGCCAGCAGCCAAGTAGGGGTGGAGTTGACTGGGGCCAACGTCCTGACTTTC,CASSQVGVELTGANVLTF
few,NA,TRBJ2-7,TRBV4-2,TGTGCCAGCAGCCAAGGTACGGATTACGAGCAGTACTTC,CASSQGTDYEQYF
many,NA,TRBJ2-4,TRBV6-5,TGTGCCAGCAGTTACGGAGAGGGTCTAGCCAAAAACATTCAGTACTTC,CASSYGEGLAKNIQYF
NA,TRBD2,TRBJ2-3,TRBV3-1,TGTGCCAGCAGCCAAGTAGCGGGGGCGAGGGCAGATACGCAGTATTTT,CASSQVAGARADTQYF
few,NA,TRBJ2-7,TRBV10-3,TGTGCCATTATGGCAGGGGCCCCCTACGAGCAGTACTTC,CAIMAGAPYEQYF
NA,TRBD2,TRBJ2-5,TRBV12-3/TRBV12-4,TGTGCCAGCCGCCGCGCGGGACTAGCGTTTGAGACCCAGTACTTC,CASRRAGLAFETQYF
NA,NA,TRBJ2-4,TRBV7-3,TGTGCCAGCAGGAGGGAGGACGAGAACATTCAGTACTTC,CASRREDENIQYF
few,NA,TRBJ2-1,TRBV6-5,TGTGCCAGCAGTTCTTTCGGGGGCTCCGAGCAGTTCTTC,CASSSFGGSEQFF
NA,NA,TRBJ1-5,TRBV7-3,TGTGCCAGCAGCCTCTTTGAGGAGAGCAATCAGCCCCAGCATTTT,CASSLFEESNQPQHF
few,NA,TRBJ2-3,TRBV7-2,TGTGCCAGCAGCTTATACGGGCCCGACACGCAGTATTTT,CASSLYGPDTQYF
few,NA,TRBJ2-4,TRBV20-1,TGCAGTGCTATTTCGGGCACGGCCAAAAACATTCAGTACTTC,CSAISGTAKNIQYF
few,NA,TRBJ2-1,TRBV12-3/TRBV12-4,TGTGCCAGCAGTTTGGAGTTGGGAGGACGGAATGAGCAGTTCTTC,CASSLELGGRNEQFF
few,NA,TRBJ2-3,TRBV4-2,TGTGCCAGCAAAGGGGGGGCTACTACAGATACGCAGTATTTT,CASKGGATTDTQYF
few,NA,TRBJ2-5,TRBV19,TGTGCCAGTAGTATAGCGAGACGTCATCAAGAGACCCAGTACTTC,CASSIARRHQETQYF
few,TRBD2,TRBJ2-1,TRBV12-3/TRBV12-4,TGTGCCAGCACCTGGGGACTAGGCCACAATGAGCAGTTCTTC,CASTWGLGHNEQFF
NA,TRBD2,TRBJ2-2,TRBV7-2,TGTGCCAGCAGCACCTCACTAGCGGGAGAAACCGGGGAGCTGTTTTTT,CASSTSLAGETGELFF